This TCR beta chain came from a study of blood T cells in healthy people across ages. Trimming removed 0 bases at V and 1 base at J, with 10 bases between. CDR3 length: 15 residues. Germline lookup yields CDR1 LNHNV and CDR2 YYDKDF (reference sequence). A second 7 to 11 cycle PCR used barcoded and J-beta primers. Every cDNA molecule carried a tag from a template-switch adaptor bearing 12 random nucleotides. TCRdb used MiXCR to reprocess the 5' RACE reads, holding one entry per CDR3 protein. The data show hundreds of thousands of distinct CDR3 sequences, 45% to 70% seen once. The sample consisted of blood. This receptor was obtained from a man aged 40-55 years in good health. The chain employs TRBV15 and TRBJ2-7; a possible D gene is TRBD2 (6 bases). The CDR3 sequence is CATSRDRSGSYEQYF. CDR3 sequence (DNA): TGTGCCACCAGCAGAGATCGTAGCGGATCCTACGAGCAGTACTTC.